Each of the 23 T cell receptor beta chains below was sequenced from the same sample in a study of regulatory T cells in long-lasting Graves disease. This sample's time point: newly diagnosed GD, antithyroid drugs for less than 3 months. Generation of the TCR library employed RNA extracted from PBMCs. Researchers made TCR beta libraries by using iRepertoire HTBI primers and running Arm-PCR on CDR3 regions. TCRdb passed the multiplex PCR reads through MiXCR, listing each CDR3 protein once. Of about 430,000 distinct CDR3 sequences listed, 15% are singletons. These same data were also listed under a study on T cells in Graves' hyperthyroidism and ophthalmopathy.

Sequencing used peripheral blood mononuclear cells (PBMCs), obtained at new diagnosis, from a patient treated with antithyroid drugs. These receptors were collected from a woman aged 40 to 55 with Graves disease.

This clonotype was picked up many times. V is TRBV20-1 and J is TRBJ2-5; no clear D. V was shortened by 7 bases and J by 3 bases, with 9 bases between the two germline ends. The CDR3 has 11 amino acids. The germline V gene has CDR1 DFQATT and CDR2 SNEGSKA (reference sequence). DNA for the CDR3: TGCAGTGGGCAACTGGAAGAGACCCAGTACTTC. The encoded protein is CSGQLEETQYF.

This clonotype was seen at least ten times. The chain's CDR3 is CATYPQGYNEQFF. The CDR3 nucleotides are TGTGCCACCTATCCACAGGGATACAATGAGCAGTTCTTC. The rearrangement links TRBV2 to TRBJ2-1; TRBD1 might be the D (6 bases). Per germline, CDR1 SNHLY and CDR2 FYNNEI. The CDR3 loop spans 13 amino acids. The V and J ends lost 10 bases and 4 bases respectively, with 14 bases between them. The whole variable domain, filled in from reference TRBV2 and TRBJ2-1, reads EPEVTQTPSHQVTQMGQEVILRCVPISNHLYFYWYRQILGQKVEFLVSFYNNEISEKSEIFDDQFSVERPDGSNFTLKIRSTKLEDSAMYFCATYPQGYNEQFFGPGTRLTVL.

This clonotype appeared many times. The chain couples TRBV15 to TRBJ1-2, with 7 bases identical to TRBD1. J was trimmed by 4 bases and V by 2 bases; bases with no gene match: 10. Germline lookup yields CDR1 LNHNV and CDR2 YYDKDF (reference sequence). The CDR3 is 16 amino acids. The CDR3 spells CATSRTQTRDSYGYTF. As DNA, the CDR3 is TGTGCCACCAGCAGAACTCAAACTCGGGACAGCTATGGCTACACCTTC.

This clonotype occurred a few times. V is TRBV6-1 and J is TRBJ2-2, with TRBD1 matching over 8 bases. The CDR3 consists of 14 residues. V shed 6 bases and J 5 bases; nucleotides not matched to a gene: 5. Germline V lookup: CDR1 MNHNS, CDR2 SASEGT. CDR3 in amino acids: CASSRTGRTGELFF. For the CDR3, the DNA is TGTGCCAGCAGCAGGACAGGGAGGACCGGGGAGCTGTTTTTT.

The gene calls are TRBV3-1 and TRBJ2-7; no firm D call. In germline, CDR1 is LGHDT, CDR2 YNNKEL (reference sequence). This CDR3 has 15 residues. The V end was cut by 4 bases, the J end by 3 bases, with 16 bases between. For the CDR3, the DNA is TGTGCCAGCAGCCCAAACACGGTGGAAAGCTACGAGCAGTACTTC. Translation gives CASSPNTVESYEQYF.

The chain couples TRBV7-3 to TRBJ2-5, with 7 bases matching TRBD2. The closer fit of TRBJ2-1 to the DNA end suggests the J call may be wrong. Germline CDR1 SGHTA, CDR2 FQGTGA. The CDR3 has 16 residues. The CDR3 sequence is CASSWGLSIPYNEQFF. CDR3 coding DNA: TGTGCCAGCAGCTGGGGACTATCTATACCGTACAATGAGCAGTTCTTC.

This clonotype was seen ten or more times. The chain joins TRBV6-5 to TRBJ2-1, with D unclear. Per the germline V gene, CDR1 is MNHEY and CDR2 is SVGAGI. With 4 bases removed from V and 4 bases from J, the gap between germline ends came to 8 bases. The CDR3 contains 13 residues. The CDR3 DNA follows: TGTGCCAGCAGTTTTGACTGGTACAATGAGCAGTTCTTC. As protein: CASSFDWYNEQFF.

This clonotype was seen repeatedly, ten times or more. V is TRBV11-2 and J is TRBJ1-1; TRBD1 agrees at 9 bases. Germline CDR1 SGHAT, CDR2 FQNNGV. Losses at the gene ends were 5 bases for V and 5 bases for J; bases not matched to a gene: 9. CDR3 size: 15 residues. The CDR3 region is CASSPKQGARTEAFF. DNA for the CDR3: TGTGCCAGCAGCCCGAAACAGGGGGCAAGGACTGAAGCTTTCTTT.

There are many counts of this clonotype. The chain is built from TRBV11-2 and TRBJ1-1, with 7 bases aligning to TRBD1. Germline trimming cut 4 bases from V and 7 bases from J; bases unmatched to any gene: 9. Germline V gives CDR1 SGHAT, CDR2 FQNNGV. There are 14 residues in the CDR3. The CDR3 sequence: CASSYAGQAVEAFF. The CDR3 DNA reads as TGTGCCAGCAGCTACGCAGGACAGGCTGTTGAAGCTTTCTTT. Complete variable domain (other parts from reference TRBV11-2 and TRBJ1-1): EAGVAQSPRYKIIEKRQSVAFWCNPISGHATLYWYQQILGQGPKLLIQFQNNGVVDDSQLPKDRFSAERLKGVDSTLKIQPAKLEDSAVYLCASSYAGQAVEAFFGQGTRLTVV.

The CDR3 DNA reads TGCGCCAGCAGCCACAACCAGGGTCGCGAGCAGTACTTC. Translated: CASSHNQGREQYF. V gene TRBV4-3 combines with J gene TRBJ2-7; the D gene is possibly TRBD1 (5 bases). Trimming shortened V by 3 bases and J by 6 bases, and 12 bases separated the two germline ends. Germline values: CDR1 LGHNA, CDR2 YSLEER. The CDR3 runs to 13 residues.

This clonotype appeared many times. V gene TRBV18 combines with J gene TRBJ1-1; a possible D gene is TRBD1 (5 bases). Trimming removed 8 bases from V and 4 bases from J, with 14 bases in between. This CDR3 is 13 amino acids long. Germline CDR1 KGHSH, CDR2 LQKENI. The CDR3 DNA reads TGTGCCAGCAGCCCTCAGGGAAGCACTGAAGCTTTCTTT. Protein: CASSPQGSTEAFF. Looking up the rest from reference TRBV18 and TRBJ1-1 gives the full variable domain: NAGVMQNPRHLVRRRGQEARLRCSPMKGHSHVYWYRQLPEEGLKFMVYLQKENIIDESGMPKERFSAEFPKEGPSILRIQQVVRGDSAAYFCASSPQGSTEAFFGQGTRLTVV.

This clonotype was counted ten times or more. This chain links TRBV20-1 with TRBJ2-5; 9 bases line up with TRBD2. Germline trimming cut 0 bases from V and 0 bases from J; bases unmatched to any gene: 5. The CDR3 has 16 amino acids. The germline V gene has CDR1 DFQATT and CDR2 SNEGSKA (reference sequence). CDR3 residues: CSARDGLAPYQETQYF. DNA of the CDR3: TGCAGTGCTAGAGACGGACTAGCGCCGTACCAAGAGACCCAGTACTTC.

This clonotype has ten or more counts. This chain connects TRBV11-2 to TRBJ2-5, with 8 positions matching TRBD2. CDR3 length equals 16 residues. The J segment lost 9 bases and the V segment lost 7 bases, leaving 19 bases of the junction unmatched. Germline CDR1 is SGHAT and CDR2 is FQNNGV. The DNA for the CDR3 is TGTGCCAGCACCATGCTGGGGACTAGTGCGACTTTGGCCCAGTACTTC. Translating gives CASTMLGTSATLAQYF. The full variable domain, its missing parts supplied by reference TRBV11-2 and TRBJ2-5, is EAGVAQSPRYKIIEKRQSVAFWCNPISGHATLYWYQQILGQGPKLLIQFQNNGVVDDSQLPKDRFSAERLKGVDSTLKIQPAKLEDSAVYLCASTMLGTSATLAQYFGPGTRLLVL.

This clonotype occurred a few times. The chain combines TRBV10-3 with TRBJ2-6; D is tentatively TRBD1 or TRBD2 (6 bases each). Trimming took off 7 bases at V and 2 bases at J, with 9 bases between the two ends. Germline-derived CDR1 and CDR2 are ENHRY and SYGVKD. The CDR3 runs to 14 residues. In DNA form, the CDR3 reads TGTGCCATCACAAGGGGGGCTGGGGCCAACGTCCTGACTTTC. Protein: CAITRGAGANVLTF.

Many counts were recorded for this clonotype. V is TRBV11-3 and J is TRBJ2-7; TRBD1 is a possible D gene (5 bases). The CDR3 covers 14 residues. Germline V gene data show CDR1 as SGHNT and CDR2 as YENEEA. Trimming removed 5 bases at V and 0 bases at J, with 11 bases between. CDR3 nucleotides: TGTGCCAGCAGCCTGCTGGGGCGCTCCTACGAGCAGTACTTC. Its protein is CASSLLGRSYEQYF.

This sequence joins TRBV6-5 and TRBJ2-1; 8 nucleotides line up with TRBD2. The CDR3 is 16 residues long. Germline V gene lookup returns CDR1 MNHEY and CDR2 SVGAGI. With V trimmed by 0 bases and J by 3 bases, 4 bases remained unmatched. CDR3 loop: CASSYSLAGLYNEQFF. CDR3 sequence (DNA): TGTGCCAGCAGTTACTCTTTAGCGGGACTCTACAATGAGCAGTTCTTC.

CDR3 loop: CAISQQGRDEQYF. CDR3 sequence (DNA): TGTGCCATCAGTCAACAGGGGAGGGACGAGCAGTACTTC. The genes are TRBV10-3 and TRBJ2-7; the D gene could be TRBD1 or TRBD2 (7 bases each). The V gene lost 5 bases and the J gene lost 5 bases, with 13 bases spanning the gap. Germline V CDR1 and CDR2: ENHRY, SYGVKD. The CDR3 covers 13 residues.

This clonotype was detected many times. The chain uses TRBV6-1 and TRBJ2-2; 7 bases fit TRBD1. After removal of 10 bases from V and 2 bases from J, the junction contained 7 bases not matched to a gene. The CDR3 sequence is 14 residues long. Germline V gene sequence: CDR1 MNHNS, CDR2 SASEGT. CDR3 protein: CAITGTENTGELFF. CDR3 DNA sequence: TGTGCCATTACCGGGACAGAAAACACCGGGGAGCTGTTTTTT.

This clonotype came up many times. CDR3 coding DNA: TGTGCCACCAGTGATCCCGGGACTAGCGGGAGTGCTGAGCAGTTCTTC. Encoded protein: CATSDPGTSGSAEQFF. The gene calls are TRBV24-1 and TRBJ2-1, with 14 bases aligning to TRBD2. CDR1 and CDR2 from the germline V gene are KGHDR and SFDVKD. This CDR3 has 16 amino acids. J gave up 9 bases and V 3 bases, and 6 bases lay outside the gene matches.

This clonotype appeared many times. The chain recombines TRBV7-3 with TRBJ1-5; maybe TRBD1 (6 bases). CDR3 length: 13 residues. The V end lost 2 bases, the J end lost 10 bases, and 12 bases lay between the germline ends. Germline V gives CDR1 SGHTA, CDR2 FQGTGA. Written as DNA, the CDR3 is TGTGCCAGCAGCTTACAGGGGCGCGATCCCCAGCATTTT. Translating gives CASSLQGRDPQHF.

The chain employs TRBV28 and TRBJ2-2, with a tentative D call TRBD2 (5 bases). The CDR3 sequence is 15 residues long. The germline gives CDR1 MDHEN, CDR2 SYDVKM. V lost 4 bases and J 6 bases, leaving 15 bases between the germline ends. CDR3 nucleotide sequence: TGTGCCAGCAGTTCCCTCCCCCCGGGATCCGGGGAGCTGTTTTTT. It is translated as CASSSLPPGSGELFF. The full variable domain, rest sourced from reference TRBV28 and TRBJ2-2, is DVKVTQSSRYLVKRTGEKVFLECVQDMDHENMFWYRQDPGLGLRLIYFSYDVKMKEKGDIPEGYSVSREKKERFSLILESASTNQTSMYLCASSSLPPGSGELFFGEGSRLTVL.

A few counts support this clonotype. The chain carries TRBV29-1 and TRBJ2-7; D gene uncertain. The V and J ends lost 0 bases and 0 bases respectively, with 12 bases between them. CDR3 length equals 15 residues. Germline CDR1 SQVTM, CDR2 ANQGSEA. The CDR3 is CSVEDPTEPSYEQYF. The CDR3 region has the DNA TGCAGCGTTGAAGATCCGACGGAACCCTCCTACGAGCAGTACTTC.

This clonotype was recorded at least ten times. V gene TRBV13 combines with J gene TRBJ2-5; 11 bases agree with TRBD2. Germline lookup yields CDR1 PRHDT and CDR2 FYEKMQ (reference sequence). CDR3 length: 17 residues. Trimming at V came to 5 bases and at J to 0 bases, leaving 8 bases not matched to a gene. The CDR3 coding sequence is TGTGCCAGCAGCGGGACTAGCGGCCCGCGGTACCAAGAGACCCAGTACTTC. This translates into CASSGTSGPRYQETQYF.